Presented here are 18 T cell receptor beta chains from one specimen sequenced in a study of T cell responses to AZD1222 COVID-19 vaccine (dated by TCRdb to about 2021). The time point label, read with the paper, signifies: about 28 days (+/-7) after the second vaccine dose. Libraries were constructed by the immunoSEQ multiplex PCR assay. TCRdb holds this immuneACCESS table with in-frame rearrangements only. Some clones are missing; in checked studies, unresolved V genes explain under half, and the rest has no known cause. A total of around 140,000 clones appear in this sample, 75% to 95% of them only once. Approximately 2% of the sample belongs to the ten largest clones. The sample in question was peripheral blood, obtained 28 days after the second AZD1222 dose. The receptors were gathered from an adult who received the AZD1222 COVID-19 vaccine.

This sequence joins TRBV4-3 and TRBJ2-5; 9 bases match TRBD2. After removal of 0 bases from V and 5 bases from J, the junction contained 13 bases not matched to a gene. Germline-derived CDR1 and CDR2 are LGHNA and YSLEER. This CDR3 comprises 18 residues. CDR3 loop: CASSQDLGSGSGDETQYF. The CDR3 nucleotides are TGCGCCAGCAGCCAAGATCTTGGTAGCGGGAGTGGGGATGAGACCCAGTACTTC.

The sample holds a few counts of this clone. The chain links TRBV9 to TRBJ1-2, with D perhaps TRBD1 (6 bases). Germline CDR1 reads SGDLS; CDR2 reads YYNGEE. The CDR3 sequence is 14 residues long. V lost 4 bases to trimming and J lost 7 bases, with 17 bases between them. CDR3 sequence: CASSPALTGLGYTF. The CDR3 region has the DNA TGTGCCAGCAGCCCCGCCTTGACAGGACTTGGCTACACCTTC.

The chain uses TRBV7-2 and TRBJ1-2; TRBD1 matches 9 bases. Germline CDR1 and CDR2: SGHTA and FQGNSA. V dropped 1 base and J dropped 4; count of bases not matched to a gene: 7. There are 16 residues in the CDR3. The CDR3 nucleotides are TGTGCCAGCAGCTTAGTCGGTGGGACAGGGCTCTATGGCTACACCTTC. Its translation is CASSLVGGTGLYGYTF.

The V gene is TRBV11-2, the J gene TRBJ1-1, with 8 bases fitting TRBD1. The V gene end was trimmed by 1 base and the J gene end by 4 bases; junction bases not matched to a gene: 14. Germline V CDR1 and CDR2: SGHAT, FQNNGV. CDR3 size: 18 residues. CDR3 sequence (DNA): TGTGCCAGCAGCTTAGTAGTGGGGTGGACAGGGAGAGGCACTGAAGCTTTCTTT. This encodes CASSLVVGWTGRGTEAFF.

This chain links TRBV30 with TRBJ1-2; 8 nucleotides agree with TRBD1. V trimming: 4 bases; J trimming: 10 bases; junction bases outside the gene matches: 11. Germline V gene data show CDR1 as GTSNPN and CDR2 as SVGIG (reference sequence). The CDR3 spans 13 residues. CDR3 region: CAWTGGAARAYTF. The CDR3 coding sequence is TGTGCCTGGACAGGGGGCGCAGCGCGAGCCTACACCTTC.

The chain employs TRBV5-4 and TRBJ1-3; D unclear. V lost 4 bases to trimming and J lost 0 bases, with 11 bases between them. Germline CDR1 is SGHNT and CDR2 is YYREEE (reference sequence). This CDR3 has 15 residues. The CDR3 bases are TGTGCCAGCAGCCCGGAGGGTTTCTCTGGAAACACCATATATTTT. Its translation: CASSPEGFSGNTIYF. Variable domain in full (rest from reference TRBV5-4 and TRBJ1-3): ETGVTQSPTHLIKTRGQQVTLRCSSQSGHNTVSWYQQALGQGPQFIFQYYREEENGRGNFPPRFSGLQFPNYSSELNVNALELDDSALYLCASSPEGFSGNTIYFGEGSWLTVV.

The chain joins TRBV6-5 to TRBJ1-6, with TRBD1 identical over 9 bases. Germline CDR1 is MNHEY and CDR2 is SVGAGI. V was clipped by 0 bases and J by 10 bases; unmatched bases: 7. The CDR3 spans 16 residues. The CDR3 DNA sequence: TGTGCCAGCAGTTACTCCGCCGGGACAGGGAGATCACCCCTCCACTTT. Its translation is CASSYSAGTGRSPLHF.

The rearrangement links TRBV7-8 to TRBJ2-7; perhaps TRBD1 as D (6 bases). V gave up 3 bases and J gave up 4 bases, with 10 bases separating them. This CDR3 region has 13 residues. Germline-derived CDR1 and CDR2 are SGHVS and FQNEAQ. The CDR3 sequence is CASSFDRLYEQYF. The CDR3 DNA reads TGTGCCAGCAGCTTCGACAGGCTATACGAGCAGTACTTC.

CDR3 region: CASSRRSQGAYGYTF. CDR3 DNA sequence: TGTGCCAGCAGCCGCCGATCACAGGGGGCCTATGGCTACACCTTC. The rearrangement joins TRBV5-8 to TRBJ1-2, with TRBD1 matching over 9 bases. Germline loops: CDR1 SGHTS, CDR2 YDEGEE. The CDR3 runs to 15 residues. The junction had 8 bases not matched to a gene; V was cut back by 4 bases and J by 4 bases.

About this clone: The conserved phenylalanine or tryptophan normally closing the CDR3 is absent here, so this likely arose from a read error. The DNA is omitted, as the CDR3 cannot be located on it reliably, and the CDR3 follows TCRdb's listing. J is TRBJ1-2 and V is TRBV2; the DNA was not compared with TRBD1, the D call given in the table. The CDR3 length is 12 residues, termini included. Germline V CDR1 and CDR2: SNHLY, FYNNEI. The chain's CDR3 is CASSVIRDKSTL.

The CDR3 loop reads CASTSMGGTGNTIYF. CDR3 DNA: TGTGCCAGCACCTCCATGGGGGGCACTGGAAACACCATATATTTT. The chain has TRBV3-1 (or the pseudogene TRBV3-2) and TRBJ1-3, with D maybe TRBD1 (6 bases). Deletions cut 7 bases from V and 2 bases from J, with 15 bases between. The CDR3 length is 15 residues. CDR1 LGHDT and CDR2 YNNKEL come from the germline V gene (reference sequence).

The gene calls are TRBV25-1 and TRBJ2-1; 8 bases align to TRBD1. V lost 3 bases and J lost 4; bases outside the gene matches: 5. The CDR3 totals 15 residues. Germline loops: CDR1 MGHDK, CDR2 SYGVNS. CDR3 sequence: CASSDPGGRYNEQFF. CDR3 bases: TGTGCCAGCAGTGATCCAGGGGGCCGATACAATGAGCAGTTCTTC.

The J gene is TRBJ2-5, the V gene TRBV19; D might be TRBD2 (6 bases). In germline, CDR1 is LNHDA, CDR2 SQIVND (reference sequence). The germline V and J ends were trimmed by 5 bases and 2 bases, with 21 bases remaining between them. The CDR3 runs to 17 residues. CDR3 DNA: TGTGCCAGTAGTGTAGGGGCTAGCGCCTTACTTCAAGAGACCCAGTACTTC. This sequence encodes CASSVGASALLQETQYF.

CDR3 sequence reads: CASSPQIQETQYF. The CDR3 DNA reads as TGTGCCAGCAGTCCACAGATACAAGAGACCCAGTACTTC. The rearrangement links TRBV2 to TRBJ2-5; the D is unclear. CDR3 length equals 13 residues. CDR1 is SNHLY and CDR2 is FYNNEI in the germline V gene. V was shortened by 5 bases and J by 2 bases, with 9 bases between the two germline ends.

J is TRBJ2-2 and V is TRBV7-9; D gene ambiguous. Germline assignment: CDR1 SEHNR and CDR2 FQNEAQ (reference sequence). Trimming took off 3 bases at V and 7 bases at J, with 3 bases between the two ends. The CDR3 consists of 11 residues. The CDR3 sequence: CASSLYGELFF. CDR3 sequence (DNA): TGTGCCAGCAGCTTGTACGGGGAGCTGTTTTTT.

The chain carries TRBV7-9 and TRBJ1-2; 7 bases match TRBD1. Germline V gives CDR1 SEHNR, CDR2 FQNEAQ (reference sequence). CDR3 length: 13 residues. Trimming cost V 6 bases and J 3 bases; bases outside gene matches: 4. The chain's CDR3 is CASSRGTDYGYTF. In DNA, the CDR3 is TGTGCCAGCAGTCGTGGGACAGACTATGGCTACACCTTC. The variable domain in full, with the rest retrieved from reference TRBV7-9 and TRBJ1-2, is DTGVSQNPRHKITKRGQNVTFRCDPISEHNRLYWYRQTLGQGPEFLTYFQNEAQLEKSRLLSDRFSAERPKGSFSTLEIQRTEQGDSAMYLCASSRGTDYGYTFGSGTRLTVV.

The chain is built from TRBV30 and TRBJ2-1, with TRBD1 matching over 9 bases. The CDR3 is made up of 14 amino acids. V was pared by 5 bases and J by 4 bases, with 6 bases of the junction left unmatched. The germline CDR1 and CDR2 sequences are GTSNPN and SVGIG (reference sequence). The CDR3 nucleotides read TGTGCCTGGGCTCCGGGACAGGGTTACAATGAGCAGTTCTTC. Translated, it gives CAWAPGQGYNEQFF.

The CDR3 nucleotides read TGCGCCAGCAGCTTGGCGATCAGACTAGCGGGGAGCACAGATACGCAGTATTTT. Translating gives CASSLAIRLAGSTDTQYF. This rearrangement joins TRBV5-1 to TRBJ2-3; TRBD2 matches at 11 bases. CDR1 is SGHRS, CDR2 YFSETQ, per germline. V was pared by 0 bases and J by 0 bases, with 6 bases of the junction left unmatched. The CDR3 has 18 amino acids.